Below are 28 T cell receptor beta chains sequenced from a single sample in a study of blood T cells in healthy people across ages. Using a J-beta primer mix together with a sample-barcoded 5' primer, a second PCR was run for roughly 6 to 11 cycles. TCRdb re-called the 5' RACE reads through MiXCR, storing one row per CDR3 protein. The sample includes 450,000 to 700,000 distinct CDR3 sequences, roughly a quarter of them seen just once. Specimen: blood. All receptors derive from a woman aged 70-85 years in good health.

This clonotype was observed at least ten times. The chain recombines TRBV20-1 with TRBJ2-7; TRBD1 is a possible D gene (5 bases). The CDR3 has 13 amino acids. Germline-derived CDR1 and CDR2 are DFQATT and SNEGSKA (reference sequence). Trimming removed 0 bases from V and 1 base from J, with 7 bases in between. The CDR3 bases are TGCAGTGCTAGAGATTACAGGTCCTACGAGCAGTACTTC. Encoded protein: CSARDYRSYEQYF.

This chain uses TRBV6-1 with TRBJ1-2, with 7 bases lining up with TRBD1. This CDR3 spans 17 amino acids. V gave up 7 bases and J gave up 7 bases; unmatched junction bases: 21. Germline V lookup: CDR1 MNHNS, CDR2 SASEGT. CDR3 protein: CASTTDRAYFGGSGYTF. In DNA, the CDR3 is TGTGCCAGCACCACTGACAGGGCCTACTTTGGGGGAAGTGGCTACACCTTC.

This clonotype was detected only a few times. The chain recombines TRBV4-2 with TRBJ2-1, with 8 positions matching TRBD2. Unmatched junction bases numbered 8, after V lost 4 bases and J lost 6 bases. CDR1 is LGHNA, CDR2 YNFKEQ, per germline. There are 15 residues in the CDR3. The CDR3 DNA reads as TGTGCCAGCAGCCCCGGGAGGGGGGCAGTCAATGAGCAGTTCTTC. It yields the protein CASSPGRGAVNEQFF.

V and J are TRBV7-9 and TRBJ2-3, with D hard to call. V lost 5 bases to trimming and J lost 2 bases, with 11 bases between them. The germline V gene has CDR1 SEHNR and CDR2 FQNEAQ (reference sequence). The CDR3 has 14 amino acids. CDR3 DNA: TGTGCCAGCAGCACCCCACTGGACACAGATACGCAGTATTTT. As protein: CASSTPLDTDTQYF.

The CDR3 bases are TGCAGTGCGAGCGGACTGAGCGCTACAGATACGCAGTATTTT. Translation: CSASGLSATDTQYF. V is TRBV20-1 and J is TRBJ2-3; D may be TRBD2 (5 bases). The CDR3 covers 14 residues. CDR1 is DFQATT, CDR2 SNEGSKA, per germline (reference sequence). Trimming removed 6 bases at V and 3 bases at J, with 16 bases between.

This clonotype was counted between two and nine times. The chain uses TRBV12-3 or TRBV12-4 and TRBJ2-3; D is uncertain. This CDR3 region has 15 residues. V was shortened by 5 bases and J by 4 bases, with 16 bases between the two germline ends. CDR3 sequence: CASSPRSGPPDTQYF. The CDR3 DNA is TGTGCCAGCAGTCCGAGGTCGGGCCCGCCAGATACGCAGTATTTT.

This chain connects TRBV6-2 or TRBV6-3 to TRBJ2-5, with D perhaps matching TRBD2 (7 bases). The DNA end is more similar to TRBJ2-1, so the J call may be wrong. The germline gives CDR1 MNHEY, CDR2 SVGEGT. The CDR3 sequence is 17 residues long. DNA of the CDR3: TGTGCCAGTTTTAGAGGGGGGGCTCGCCCGGTGGACAATGAGCAGTTCTTC. Its translation is CASFRGGARPVDNEQFF.

CDR3 amino acids: CAISDGFSNQPQHF. In nucleotides, the CDR3 is TGTGCCATCAGTGACGGATTTAGCAATCAGCCCCAGCATTTT. The rearrangement uses TRBV10-3 and TRBJ1-5; the D is unclear. CDR3 length: 14 residues. V lost 3 bases, J lost 0 bases, and 6 bases lay in between. Germline lookup yields CDR1 ENHRY and CDR2 SYGVKD.

This clonotype was seen only a few times. This chain joins TRBV5-6 and TRBJ2-3; D is unresolved. The CDR3 runs to 16 residues. V was clipped by 0 bases and J by 5 bases, with 16 bases between them. Germline V gene data show CDR1 as SGHDT and CDR2 as YYEEEE. The CDR3 DNA follows: TGTGCCAGCAGCTTGGTAAAGTCTGGTTTCGGAGATACGCAGTATTTT. Translated: CASSLVKSGFGDTQYF.

This clonotype occurred a few times. The chain joins TRBV7-2 to TRBJ2-1, with no clear D. The CDR3 extends over 14 amino acids. The germline V and J ends were trimmed by 1 base and 8 bases, with 12 bases remaining between them. CDR1 and CDR2 (germline): SGHTA, FQGNSA. The CDR3 here is CASSLDMIPDEQFF. The CDR3 DNA follows: TGTGCCAGCAGCTTAGATATGATACCGGATGAGCAGTTCTTC.

V and J are TRBV12-3 or TRBV12-4 and TRBJ1-1; TRBD1 matches at 10 bases. J was trimmed by 3 bases and V by 5 bases; bases with no gene match: 3. The CDR3 loop spans 14 amino acids. CDR3: CASSVTGGYTEAFF. The CDR3, as DNA: TGTGCCAGCAGTGTGACAGGGGGCTACACTGAAGCTTTCTTT.

The gene calls are TRBV12-3 or TRBV12-4 and TRBJ2-5; maybe TRBD2 (5 bases). The CDR3 spans 15 residues. V shed 0 bases and J shed 4 bases, with 12 bases lying between them. Here the CDR3 reads CASSLATDWGETQYF. The CDR3 bases are TGTGCCAGCAGTTTAGCTACGGACTGGGGAGAGACCCAGTACTTC.

This clonotype has only a few counts. The V call is TRBV29-1, the J call TRBJ2-5, with D possibly TRBD1 on 5 matching bases. The CDR3 is 13 amino acids. V lost 7 bases and J 5 bases, leaving 17 bases between the germline ends. Germline V CDR1 and CDR2: SQVTM, ANQGSEA. The CDR3 loop is CSAKGARAETQYF. In DNA form, the CDR3 reads TGCAGCGCCAAAGGGGCTAGGGCTGAGACCCAGTACTTC.

The rearrangement links TRBV3-1 to TRBJ1-6; D uncertain. Germline-derived CDR1 and CDR2 are LGHDT and YNNKEL (reference sequence). The CDR3 contains 14 residues. Trimming stripped 0 bases from V and 7 bases from J, with 7 bases between. This CDR3 is CASSQDNRNSPLHF. The CDR3 region has the DNA TGTGCCAGCAGCCAAGATAACCGAAATTCACCCCTCCACTTT.

Only a few counts were recorded for this clonotype. J is TRBJ1-2 and V is TRBV9; 8 nucleotides align to TRBD1. CDR3 size: 15 residues. Germline V CDR1 and CDR2: SGDLS, YYNGEE. After removal of 2 bases from V and 8 bases from J, the junction contained 11 bases not matched to a gene. This CDR3 reads CASSVRDRQGGGYTF. The CDR3 DNA is TGTGCCAGCAGCGTTAGGGACAGGCAAGGGGGAGGCTACACCTTC.

This clonotype has more than one count but fewer than ten. CDR3 loop: CASSIVGGGWNEQFF. CDR3 DNA sequence: TGTGCCAGTAGTATCGTGGGGGGGGGCTGGAATGAGCAGTTCTTC. This chain joins TRBV19 and TRBJ2-1; a weak D match, TRBD2 (7 bases). Between the trimmed V and J ends, which lost 3 bases and 7 bases, there was a span of 16 bases. This CDR3 has 15 residues. The V gene's germline CDR1 is LNHDA and CDR2 SQIVND (reference sequence).

The V and J genes are TRBV7-9 and TRBJ1-4, with TRBD1 matching over 7 bases. With 5 bases clipped from V and 10 bases from J, the junction kept 13 bases outside the gene matches. The CDR3 totals 15 residues. Germline CDR1 is SEHNR and CDR2 is FQNEAQ (reference sequence). CDR3 in DNA: TGTGCCAGCAGCCCCTCCGACAGGGAGTCCGGAAAACTGTTTTTT. It translates to CASSPSDRESGKLFF.

The CDR3 protein is CASSPQGRSTEAFF. The CDR3 coding sequence is TGTGCCAGCAGCCCACAGGGCCGTTCCACTGAAGCTTTCTTT. The chain couples TRBV7-2 to TRBJ1-1, with D perhaps TRBD1 (6 bases). Germline V lookup: CDR1 SGHTA, CDR2 FQGNSA. This CDR3 has 14 residues. Trimming took 5 bases from V and 4 from J, leaving 14 bases between them.

This clonotype was counted a few times. The genes are TRBV5-4 and TRBJ1-2; TRBD1 matches 9 bases. The CDR3 extends over 17 amino acids. Trimming cost V 4 bases and J 0 bases; bases outside gene matches: 10. CDR1 is SGHNT and CDR2 is YYREEE in the germline V gene (reference sequence). CDR3 bases: TGTGCCAGCAGCCCCCGGGGCGGGGACAGGGCTAACTATGGCTACACCTTC. Translated: CASSPRGGDRANYGYTF.

The chain uses TRBV3-1 and TRBJ2-2, with 10 bases lining up with TRBD1. Trimming removed 5 bases from V and 4 bases from J; junction bases left unmatched: 7. Germline V gene lookup returns CDR1 LGHDT and CDR2 YNNKEL (reference sequence). The CDR3 runs 16 residues. CDR3 amino acids: CASSSRGTGVTGELFF. In DNA form, the CDR3 reads TGTGCCAGCAGCTCAAGGGGGACAGGGGTCACCGGGGAGCTGTTTTTT.

J is TRBJ2-4 and V is TRBV20-1; D gene ambiguous. V was cut by 5 bases and J by 8 bases, with 16 bases left in between. Germline CDR1 and CDR2: DFQATT and SNEGSKA (reference sequence). The CDR3 extends over 13 amino acids. The CDR3 DNA follows: TGCAGTGCTCTAGATCGGGTGTTTCACATTCAGTACTTC. It translates to CSALDRVFHIQYF.

V and J are TRBV20-1 and TRBJ2-5; TRBD1 aligns across 7 bases. The J call may be faulty, since TRBJ2-7 better matches the DNA end. CDR3 length: 15 amino acids. Germline-derived CDR1 and CDR2 are DFQATT and SNEGSKA (reference sequence). CDR3 DNA sequence: TGCAGTGCTAGTTCTGCTCCAGGGGGTAACCACGAGCAGTACTTC. It is translated as CSASSAPGGNHEQYF.

Ten or more counts support this clonotype. The chain employs TRBV7-6 and TRBJ2-1; TRBD2 is a possible D gene (6 bases). Germline loops: CDR1 SGHVS, CDR2 FNYEAQ. The CDR3 is 15 residues long. Between the trimmed V and J ends, which lost 1 base and 1 base, there was a span of 8 bases. The CDR3 coding sequence is TGTGCCAGCAGCTTAGGGAGGGCATCCTACAATGAGCAGTTCTTC. It is translated as CASSLGRASYNEQFF.

The CDR3 DNA reads as TGCGCCAGCAGCTTGGCCAGCGTGGGAGATACGCAGTATTTT. It translates to CASSLASVGDTQYF. The V gene is TRBV5-1, the J gene TRBJ2-3, with unresolved D. Germline V gene lookup returns CDR1 SGHRS and CDR2 YFSETQ. The V gene lost 0 bases and the J gene lost 5 bases, with 10 bases spanning the gap. CDR3 size: 14 residues.

V gene TRBV4-3 combines with J gene TRBJ2-7; 7 bases are shared with TRBD2. CDR1 is LGHNA, CDR2 YSLEER, per germline. With V trimmed by 0 bases and J by 2 bases, 10 bases remained unmatched. The CDR3 has 17 amino acids. CDR3: CASSQDFSGTGTYEQYF. The CDR3 bases are TGCGCCAGCAGCCAAGATTTCAGCGGGACTGGAACCTACGAGCAGTACTTC.

The table lists this clonotype with a few counts. V is TRBV6-6 and J is TRBJ1-1; tentative D call: TRBD1 (6 bases). Trimming pared 4 bases from V and 4 bases from J, leaving 16 bases between. This CDR3 is 15 amino acids long. CDR1 and CDR2 from the germline V gene are MNHNY and SVGAGI (reference sequence). In DNA, the CDR3 is TGTGCCAGCAGTTCCCGCGGGGGGCAGGGCACTGAAGCTTTCTTT. It yields the protein CASSSRGGQGTEAFF.

V is TRBV9 and J is TRBJ1-1, with 10 bases aligning to TRBD1. The CDR3 covers 15 residues. V shed 0 bases and J 7 bases; nucleotides not matched to a gene: 6. Per germline, CDR1 SGDLS and CDR2 YYNGEE. CDR3 sequence reads: CASSVDPGTGVEAFF. The CDR3 DNA reads TGTGCCAGCAGCGTAGATCCCGGGACAGGGGTTGAAGCTTTCTTT.

This clonotype was recorded a few times. This chain connects TRBV6-5 to TRBJ2-4; D is perhaps TRBD1 or TRBD2 (6 bases each). Germline V lookup: CDR1 MNHEY, CDR2 SVGAGI. This CDR3 region has 22 residues. V was trimmed by 4 bases and J by 0 bases, leaving 31 bases between them. The CDR3 sequence is CASSSKSGATGATILAKNIQYF. CDR3 DNA: TGTGCCAGCAGTTCGAAATCGGGGGCAACAGGTGCCACCATTCTAGCCAAAAACATTCAGTACTTC.